The next 8 T cell receptor beta chains were all read from a single sample in a study of blood T cells in healthy people across ages. The second PCR ran about 6 to 12 cycles with a sample-barcoded 5' primer and J-beta primers. TCRdb fed the 5' RACE reads into MiXCR, producing one record per CDR3 protein. The repertoire has roughly 800,000 distinct CDR3 sequences, 30% to 45% of them found once; the top ten carry roughly 13%. The sample consisted of blood. Source of these receptors: a man in his late teens or twenties in good health.

The chain combines TRBV20-1 with TRBJ1-2; D is uncertain. This CDR3 comprises 14 residues. Germline CDR1 is DFQATT and CDR2 is SNEGSKA (reference sequence). Trimming took off 1 base at V and 3 bases at J, with 12 bases between the two ends. CDR3 bases: TGCAGTGCTAGAGGTGTGGGAGATGACTATGGCTACACCTTC. Translation: CSARGVGDDYGYTF.

In regard to this clonotype: A much larger clone lies one base from this, so it may be a read error. The chain combines TRBV4-3 with TRBJ2-3; 7 bases line up with TRBD1. Germline V CDR1 and CDR2: LGHNA, YSLEER. The CDR3 length is 15 residues. The CDR3 nucleotides read TGCGCCAGCAGCCAAGACAGGGGTGGGACAGATACGCTGTATTTT. Translating gives CASSQDRGGTDTLYF.

This clonotype was found many times. The chain joins TRBV12-3 or TRBV12-4 to TRBJ1-5, with no clear D. V shed 5 bases and J shed 4 bases, with 12 bases lying between them. CDR3 size: 14 residues. The CDR3 DNA reads TGTGCCAGCAGTGGCGGGGTAGGGAATCAGCCCCAGCATTTT. It translates to CASSGGVGNQPQHF.

V and J are TRBV7-9 and TRBJ2-5; D possibly corresponds to TRBD2 (6 bases). Judging by the DNA end, TRBJ2-7 fits better; the J call may be wrong. CDR3 length: 16 amino acids. CDR1 is SEHNR, CDR2 FQNEAQ, per germline (reference sequence). The DNA of the CDR3 is TGTGCCAGCAGCCCCCCGGAAGGACACGGGGGTTACGAGCAGTACTTC. Its translation: CASSPPEGHGGYEQYF.

This chain connects TRBV7-8 to TRBJ1-6, with D unclear. Germline-derived CDR1 and CDR2 are SGHVS and FQNEAQ. This CDR3 spans 13 amino acids. The V gene lost 3 bases and the J gene lost 13 bases, with 13 bases spanning the gap. This CDR3 is CASSFTRVDPLHF. The CDR3 bases are TGTGCCAGCAGCTTTACAAGAGTAGACCCCCTCCACTTT.

This clonotype was counted between two and nine times. The rearrangement uses TRBV11-2 and TRBJ1-2; 8 positions match TRBD1. Germline loops: CDR1 SGHAT, CDR2 FQNNGV. The CDR3 is 17 amino acids. J lost 0 bases, V lost 1 base, and 7 bases had no gene match. The CDR3 DNA sequence: TGTGCCAGCAGCTTAGGGAGCAGGGGGCGACCTAACTATGGCTACACCTTC. It is translated as CASSLGSRGRPNYGYTF.

The chain uses TRBV11-2 and TRBJ2-5, with a tentative D call TRBD1 (5 bases). V lost 1 base and J lost 5, with 11 bases in between. This CDR3 is built from 14 residues. Germline assignment: CDR1 SGHAT and CDR2 FQNNGV. The CDR3 protein is CASSLVSGHETQYF. The CDR3 DNA sequence: TGTGCCAGCAGCTTAGTTTCAGGGCACGAGACCCAGTACTTC.

V is TRBV5-5 and J is TRBJ1-1; no definite D call. The V end lost 5 bases, the J end lost 2 bases, and 10 bases lay between the germline ends. Per the germline V gene, CDR1 is SGHKS and CDR2 is YYEKEE (reference sequence). The CDR3 is 13 amino acids. The chain's CDR3 is CASRVVPNTEAFF. The DNA of the CDR3 is TGTGCCAGCAGAGTGGTACCTAACACTGAAGCTTTCTTT.